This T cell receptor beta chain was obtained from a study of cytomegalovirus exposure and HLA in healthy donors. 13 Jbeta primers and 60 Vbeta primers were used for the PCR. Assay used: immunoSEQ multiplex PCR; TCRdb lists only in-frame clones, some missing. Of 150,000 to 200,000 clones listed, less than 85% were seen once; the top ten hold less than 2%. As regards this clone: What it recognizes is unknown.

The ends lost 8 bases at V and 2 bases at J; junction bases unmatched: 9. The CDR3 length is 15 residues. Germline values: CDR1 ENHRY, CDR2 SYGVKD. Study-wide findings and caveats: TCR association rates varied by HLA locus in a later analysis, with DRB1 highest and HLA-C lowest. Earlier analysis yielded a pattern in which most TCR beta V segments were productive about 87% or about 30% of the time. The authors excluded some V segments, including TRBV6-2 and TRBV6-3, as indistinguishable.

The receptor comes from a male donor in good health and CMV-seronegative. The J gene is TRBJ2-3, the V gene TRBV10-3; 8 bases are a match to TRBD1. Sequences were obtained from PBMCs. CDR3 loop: CAIGRTGGITDTQYF. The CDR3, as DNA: TGTGCCATCGGCCGAACAGGGGGTATCACAGATACGCAGTATTTT.